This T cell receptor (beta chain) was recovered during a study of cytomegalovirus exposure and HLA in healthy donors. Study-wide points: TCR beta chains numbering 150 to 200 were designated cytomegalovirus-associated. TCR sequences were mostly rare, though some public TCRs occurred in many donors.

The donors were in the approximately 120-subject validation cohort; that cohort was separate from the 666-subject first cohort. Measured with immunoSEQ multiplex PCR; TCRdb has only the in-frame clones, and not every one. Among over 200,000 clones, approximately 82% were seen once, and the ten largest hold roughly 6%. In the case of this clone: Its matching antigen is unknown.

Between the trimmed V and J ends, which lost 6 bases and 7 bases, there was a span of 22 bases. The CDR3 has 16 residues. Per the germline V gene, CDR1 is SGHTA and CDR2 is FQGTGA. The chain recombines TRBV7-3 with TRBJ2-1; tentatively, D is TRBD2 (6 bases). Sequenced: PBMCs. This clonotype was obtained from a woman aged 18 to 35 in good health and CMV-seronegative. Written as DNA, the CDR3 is TGTGCCAGCAGTTCTTATGTCCGGGGAGGACTAAATGAGCAGTTCTTC. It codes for CASSSYVRGGLNEQFF.